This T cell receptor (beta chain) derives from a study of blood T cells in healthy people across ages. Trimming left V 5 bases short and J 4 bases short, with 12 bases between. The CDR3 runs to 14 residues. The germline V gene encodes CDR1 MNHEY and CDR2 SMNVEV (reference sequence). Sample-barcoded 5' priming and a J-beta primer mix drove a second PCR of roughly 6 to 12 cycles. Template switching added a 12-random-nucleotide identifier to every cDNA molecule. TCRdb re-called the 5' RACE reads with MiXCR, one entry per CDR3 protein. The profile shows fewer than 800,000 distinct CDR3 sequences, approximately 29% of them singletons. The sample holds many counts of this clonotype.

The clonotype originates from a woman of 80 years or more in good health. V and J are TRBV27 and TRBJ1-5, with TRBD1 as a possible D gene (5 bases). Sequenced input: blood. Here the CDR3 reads CASSPRRDNQPQHF. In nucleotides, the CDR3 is TGTGCCAGCAGTCCCCGCAGGGATAATCAGCCCCAGCATTTT.